This TCR beta chain was recovered during a study of T cell responses to AZD1222 COVID-19 vaccine. Germline V gives CDR1 GTSNPN, CDR2 SVGIG (reference sequence). CDR3 length equals 11 residues. V was shortened by 1 base and J by 4 bases, with 3 bases between the two germline ends. For this clone: Its antigen is unknown.

Study results and caveats: Clonal diversity may have been underestimated in mostly white British donors.

Sequencing was performed with immunoSEQ multiplex PCR; in TCRdb, only in-frame clones are kept and a portion is missing. The sample lists around 120,000 clones, roughly 90% seen once, with 6.5% to 7.5% in the top ten. This specimen was peripheral blood, taken 28 days after the second AZD1222 dose. The chain uses TRBV30 and TRBJ2-3; D is uncertain. The receptor's source is an adult who received the AZD1222 COVID-19 vaccine. CDR3 amino acids: CAWSGADTQYF. In DNA form, the CDR3 reads TGTGCCTGGAGTGGGGCAGATACGCAGTATTTT.